These 14 T cell receptor beta chains originate from one sample sequenced in a study of blood T cell repertoires in COVID-19. The repertoire was sequenced with immunoSEQ multiplex PCR; TCRdb's copy has only in-frame clones and lacks some. The sample records more than 80,000 clones, about four fifths being singletons. The sequencing input was peripheral blood. Source of these receptors: a woman aged 55-70 years with acute or convalescent COVID-19.

Only one count was recorded for this clone. The chain links TRBV5-4 to TRBJ1-1, with D perhaps matching TRBD1 (6 bases). The germline gives CDR1 SGHNT, CDR2 YYREEE (reference sequence). The CDR3 runs to 14 residues. Trimming removed 5 bases at V and 5 bases at J, with 16 bases between. The CDR3 sequence is CASRATGQGTEAFF. As DNA, the CDR3 is TGTGCCAGCAGGGCTACAGGGCAGGGGACTGAAGCTTTCTTT.

V gene TRBV6-5 combines with J gene TRBJ1-2, with D unclear. From germline, CDR1 is MNHEY and CDR2 SVGAGI. The V end was cut by 4 bases, the J end by 8 bases, with 14 bases between. CDR3 size: 13 residues. CDR3 sequence: CASSFSRGGGYTF. The CDR3 region has the DNA TGTGCCAGCAGTTTTAGTCGGGGAGGCGGCTACACCTTC.

J is TRBJ2-1 and V is TRBV5-1, with a tentative D call TRBD1 (6 bases). Deletions cut 0 bases from V and 0 bases from J, with 10 bases between. The CDR3 has 16 amino acids. Looked up from germline, CDR1 is SGHRS and CDR2 is YFSETQ. The CDR3 bases are TGCGCCAGCAGCTTGGCCGGACAGAGCTCCTACAATGAGCAGTTCTTC. Encoded protein: CASSLAGQSSYNEQFF.

The chain couples TRBV11-2 to TRBJ2-5; D may be TRBD2 (5 bases). V was pared by 5 bases and J by 5 bases, with 12 bases between. Per germline, CDR1 SGHAT and CDR2 FQNNGV. This CDR3 region has 13 residues. CDR3 residues: CASSLGVGETQYF. As DNA, the CDR3 is TGTGCCAGCAGCCTCGGGGTCGGGGAGACCCAGTACTTC.

The rearrangement joins TRBV5-4 to TRBJ1-2; D gene unclear. Trimming removed 4 bases from V and 0 bases from J, with 22 bases in between. Germline CDR1 SGHNT, CDR2 YYREEE (reference sequence). The CDR3 totals 18 residues. The CDR3 DNA follows: TGTGCCAGCAGCCCCTCTGTTCTGAGCCTCAGGTCTAACTATGGCTACACCTTC. It is translated as CASSPSVLSLRSNYGYTF.

This chain joins TRBV16 and TRBJ1-3; the match to TRBD1 covers 8 bases. This CDR3 comprises 17 residues. Germline CDR1 reads KGHSY; CDR2 reads FQNENV. Trimming took 0 bases from V and 6 from J; bases not matched to a gene: 10. The CDR3, as DNA: TGTGCCAGCAGCCAATCCCGAGGACAGGGTCGAGAAAACACCATATATTTT. Translating gives CASSQSRGQGRENTIYF.

The gene calls are TRBV6-5 and TRBJ1-1; D is possibly TRBD1 (6 bases). The CDR3 extends over 13 amino acids. With 8 bases removed from V and 3 bases from J, the gap between germline ends came to 13 bases. The V gene's germline CDR1 is MNHEY and CDR2 SVGAGI. CDR3 residues: CASHRDMYTEAFF. As DNA, the CDR3 is TGTGCCAGCCACAGGGACATGTACACTGAAGCTTTCTTT.

The chain employs TRBV6-1 and TRBJ1-2, with unresolved D. Per germline, CDR1 MNHNS and CDR2 SASEGT. The CDR3 consists of 12 residues. With 4 bases removed from V and 8 bases from J, the gap between germline ends came to 11 bases. DNA for the CDR3: TGTGCCAGCAGTGCTTATAGGGAGGGCTACACCTTC. Residues: CASSAYREGYTF.

This clone was recorded a few times. This sequence joins TRBV6-5 and TRBJ2-7; 7 nucleotides line up with TRBD1. Germline CDR1 and CDR2: MNHEY and SVGAGI. The CDR3 has 15 amino acids. With 8 bases clipped from V and 0 bases from J, the junction kept 10 bases outside the gene matches. Written as DNA, the CDR3 is TGTGCCAGCTCAAACAGGGGCGCTACCTCCTACGAGCAGTACTTC. Translation: CASSNRGATSYEQYF.

The chain carries TRBV5-1 and TRBJ1-5, with D perhaps TRBD1 (5 bases). Germline loops: CDR1 SGHRS, CDR2 YFSETQ. This CDR3 is built from 15 residues. Trimming removed 4 bases from V and 7 bases from J, with 18 bases in between. The CDR3 nucleotides read TGCGCCAGCAGCCTGTCGGGGGAGGGAATACAGCCCCAGCATTTT. Translating gives CASSLSGEGIQPQHF.

The chain combines TRBV5-4 with TRBJ2-6; weak D call: TRBD2 (6 bases). This CDR3 spans 17 amino acids. V gave up 3 bases and J gave up 1 base, with 14 bases separating them. CDR1 and CDR2 from the germline V gene are SGHNT and YYREEE (reference sequence). The CDR3 protein is CASSSGETASGANVLTF. The CDR3 DNA reads as TGTGCCAGCAGCTCGGGGGAGACAGCTTCTGGGGCCAACGTCCTGACTTTC.

The V call is TRBV11-2, the J call TRBJ1-1; D is uncertain. Germline CDR1 SGHAT, CDR2 FQNNGV. The CDR3 contains 14 residues. The V end lost 5 bases, the J end lost 5 bases, and 15 bases lay between the germline ends. The CDR3 here is CASSPSRGGTEAFF. For the CDR3, the DNA is TGTGCCAGCAGCCCTAGCCGGGGAGGGACTGAAGCTTTCTTT.

The V gene is TRBV3-1 (or the pseudogene TRBV3-2), the J gene TRBJ2-3; TRBD2 might be the D (5 bases). The V end lost 4 bases, the J end lost 2 bases, and 13 bases lay between the germline ends. The germline gives CDR1 LGHDT, CDR2 YNNKEL (reference sequence). The length of the CDR3 is 15 residues. CDR3 in DNA: TGTGCCAGCAGCCCCCATGAGGGAGTCACAGATACGCAGTATTTT. Translation: CASSPHEGVTDTQYF.

In its sample, this clone was seen a few times. The same CDR3 also results from other DNA sequences found in this sample. The genes are TRBV10-3 and TRBJ1-4; D unclear. V dropped 0 bases and J dropped 1 base, with 6 bases sitting between them. CDR3 size: 15 residues. CDR1 is ENHRY, CDR2 SYGVKD, per germline. The chain's CDR3 is CAISESRGTNEKLFF. CDR3 DNA: TGTGCCATCAGTGAGTCGCGGGGAACTAATGAAAAACTGTTTTTT.